This T cell receptor beta chain was captured in a study of beta chain features in type 1 diabetes. With respect to this clone: Its antigen is not identified.

General study points: In the patient group, naive, central memory and Treg TCRB repertoires seemed more alike than in the healthy donor group. Moderate yet significant TCRB CDR3 shortening was seen in Type 1 diabetes patients in all four CD4+ subsets. Highly expressing activated T cells could be over-counted with a cDNA template.

This CDR3 spans 15 amino acids. The V gene's germline CDR1 is SEHNR and CDR2 FQNEAQ (reference sequence). The V gene lost 1 base and the J gene lost 4 bases, with 11 bases spanning the gap. The whole isolated RNA underwent reverse transcription, so sequencing captured expressed TCRB transcripts. An average of about 3.57 million reads was obtained for naive, central memory and regulatory T cell samples. Generated by immunoSEQ multiplex PCR, the TCRdb table keeps only in-frame clones and is missing some. Here the sample spans roughly 300,000 clones, around 13% being singletons. Sequencing used central memory CD4+ T cells from blood. The chain combines TRBV7-9 with TRBJ2-1; maybe TRBD2 (6 bases). The receptor was isolated from a man aged 30 to 45 in good health. The CDR3 nucleotides read TGTGCCAGCAGCTTAGTTGGCGGGAAATACAATGAGCAGTTCTTC. Protein: CASSLVGGKYNEQFF.